This T cell receptor (beta chain) was found in a study of T cell repertoires in cytomegalovirus infection. Study conclusions and caveats: Cumulated frequencies of public TCR beta families served to identify carriers of CMV plus the relevant HLA. Clonotype analysis showed dominance of the ex vivo response by HLA-C-restricted CMV-specific TCR beta clonotypes.

CDR3 length: 12 residues. The ends were cut back, 4 bases at V and 7 bases at J, with 11 bases in the middle. CDR1 and CDR2 (germline): SGHTA, FQGNSA. This clonotype has at least ten counts. The antigen is undetermined. TCRdb recomputed calls from the reads with MiXCR, one row per CDR3 protein. The data contain over 250,000 distinct CDR3 sequences, under 30% of them singletons. The TCR originated in a human donor in good health (CMV status not recorded). Some clones in this sample may be carry-over from other donors' samples. The chain joins TRBV7-2 to TRBJ2-7; possibly TRBD2 for D (5 bases). The specimen was PBMCs. The CDR3 nucleotides are TGTGCCAGCAGCTCCCCTTCGGGGGAGCAGTACTTC. This translates into CASSSPSGEQYF.